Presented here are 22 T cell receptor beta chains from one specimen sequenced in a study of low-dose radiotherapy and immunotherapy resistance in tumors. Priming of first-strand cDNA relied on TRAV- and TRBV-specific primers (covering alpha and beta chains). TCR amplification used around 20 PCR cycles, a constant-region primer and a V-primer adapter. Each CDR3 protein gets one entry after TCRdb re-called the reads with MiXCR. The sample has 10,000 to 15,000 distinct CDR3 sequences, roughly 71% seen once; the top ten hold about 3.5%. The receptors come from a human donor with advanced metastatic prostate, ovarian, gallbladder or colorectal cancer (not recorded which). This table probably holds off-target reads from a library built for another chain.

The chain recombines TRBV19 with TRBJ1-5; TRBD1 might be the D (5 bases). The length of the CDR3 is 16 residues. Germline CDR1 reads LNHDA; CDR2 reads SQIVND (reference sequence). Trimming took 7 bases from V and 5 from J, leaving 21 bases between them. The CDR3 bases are TGTGCCAGTACCGATGGGATCGCCGGGGGACATCAGCCCCAGCATTTT. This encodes CASTDGIAGGHQPQHF.

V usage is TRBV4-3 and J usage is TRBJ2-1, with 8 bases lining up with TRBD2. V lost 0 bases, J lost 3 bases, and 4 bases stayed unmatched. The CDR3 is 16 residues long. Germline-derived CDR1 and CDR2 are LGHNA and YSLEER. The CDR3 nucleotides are TGCGCCAGCAGCCAAGAGTCTAGCGGGTACTACAATGAGCAGTTCTTC. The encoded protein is CASSQESSGYYNEQFF.

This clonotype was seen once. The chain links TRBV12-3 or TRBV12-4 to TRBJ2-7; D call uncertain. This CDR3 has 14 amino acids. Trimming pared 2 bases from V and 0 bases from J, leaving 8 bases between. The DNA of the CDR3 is TGTGCCAGCAGTTTATCTACAAGCTCCTACGAGCAGTACTTC. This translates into CASSLSTSSYEQYF.

The CDR3 here is CASSRRGRSGNLDEQFF. The CDR3 nucleotides read TGCGCCAGCAGCCGAAGGGGGCGAAGCGGAAATTTGGATGAGCAGTTCTTC. The V and J genes are TRBV5-1 and TRBJ2-1, with 7 nucleotides matching TRBD1. The CDR3 has 17 residues. V was clipped by 4 bases and J by 8 bases; unmatched bases: 18. Germline-derived CDR1 and CDR2 are SGHRS and YFSETQ.

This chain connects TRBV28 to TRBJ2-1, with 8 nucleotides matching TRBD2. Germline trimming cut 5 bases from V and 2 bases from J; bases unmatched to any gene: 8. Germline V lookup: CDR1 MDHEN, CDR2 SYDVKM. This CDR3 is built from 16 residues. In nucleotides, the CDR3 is TGTGCCAGCAGTATCGCCGGGACTAGGCCCTACAATGAGCAGTTCTTC. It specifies CASSIAGTRPYNEQFF.

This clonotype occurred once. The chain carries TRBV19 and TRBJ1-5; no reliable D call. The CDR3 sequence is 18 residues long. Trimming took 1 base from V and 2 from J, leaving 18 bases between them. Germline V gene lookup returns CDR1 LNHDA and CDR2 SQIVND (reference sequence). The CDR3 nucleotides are TGTGCCAGTAGTATAGGGAGTAAACAGAGTGCGGGCAATCAGCCCCAGCATTTT. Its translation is CASSIGSKQSAGNQPQHF.

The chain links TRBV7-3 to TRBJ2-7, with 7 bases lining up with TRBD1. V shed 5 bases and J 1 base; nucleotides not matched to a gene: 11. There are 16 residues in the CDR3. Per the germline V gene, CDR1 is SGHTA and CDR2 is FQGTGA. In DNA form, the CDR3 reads TGTGCCAGCAGCCCCCGGGACAGTCGAGCGTCCTACGAGCAGTACTTC. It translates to CASSPRDSRASYEQYF.

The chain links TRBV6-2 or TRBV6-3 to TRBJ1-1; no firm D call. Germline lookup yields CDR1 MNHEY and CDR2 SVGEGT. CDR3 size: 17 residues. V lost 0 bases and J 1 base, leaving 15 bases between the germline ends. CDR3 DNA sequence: TGTGCCAGCAGTTACTCCGGATTCGTTAAGAGGAACACTGAAGCTTTCTTT. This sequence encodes CASSYSGFVKRNTEAFF.

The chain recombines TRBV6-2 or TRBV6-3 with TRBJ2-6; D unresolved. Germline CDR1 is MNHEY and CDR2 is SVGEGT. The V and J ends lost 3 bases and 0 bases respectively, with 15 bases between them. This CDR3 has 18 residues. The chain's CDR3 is CASSYGWDKGSGANVLTF. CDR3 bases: TGTGCCAGCAGTTATGGATGGGATAAGGGCTCTGGGGCCAACGTCCTGACTTTC.

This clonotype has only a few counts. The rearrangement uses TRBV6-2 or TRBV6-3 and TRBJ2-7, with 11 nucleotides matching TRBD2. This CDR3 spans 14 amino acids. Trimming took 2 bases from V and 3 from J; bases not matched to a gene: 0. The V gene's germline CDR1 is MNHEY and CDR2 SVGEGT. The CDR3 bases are TGTGCCAGCAGTTACGGGACTAGCGGCTACGAGCAGTACTTC. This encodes CASSYGTSGYEQYF.

CDR3 sequence reads: CATSDRTSVRDTQYF. For the CDR3, the DNA is TGTGCCACCAGTGACCGGACTAGTGTAAGAGATACGCAGTATTTT. The gene calls are TRBV24-1 and TRBJ2-3; 7 bases fit TRBD2. The germline CDR1 and CDR2 sequences are KGHDR and SFDVKD. The ends lost 4 bases at V and 5 bases at J; junction bases unmatched: 8. The CDR3 length is 15 residues.

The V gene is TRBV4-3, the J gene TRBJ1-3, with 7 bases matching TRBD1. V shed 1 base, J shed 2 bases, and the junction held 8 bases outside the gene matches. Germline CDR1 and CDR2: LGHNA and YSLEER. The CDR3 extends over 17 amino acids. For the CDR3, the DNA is TGCGCCAGCAGCCAAGTGGCAGGGGGATCGGCTGGAAACACCATATATTTT. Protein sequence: CASSQVAGGSAGNTIYF.

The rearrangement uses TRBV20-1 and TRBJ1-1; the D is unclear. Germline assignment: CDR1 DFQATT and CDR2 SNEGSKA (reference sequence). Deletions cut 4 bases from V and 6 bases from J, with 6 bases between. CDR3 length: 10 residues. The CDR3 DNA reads TGCAGTGCTAATCTTCCTGAAGCTTTCTTT. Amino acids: CSANLPEAFF.

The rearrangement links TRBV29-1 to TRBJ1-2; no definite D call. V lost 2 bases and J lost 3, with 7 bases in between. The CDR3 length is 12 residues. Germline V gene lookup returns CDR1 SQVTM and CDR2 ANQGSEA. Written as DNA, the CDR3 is TGCAGCGTTGAACACAGCTACTATGGCTACACCTTC. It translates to CSVEHSYYGYTF.

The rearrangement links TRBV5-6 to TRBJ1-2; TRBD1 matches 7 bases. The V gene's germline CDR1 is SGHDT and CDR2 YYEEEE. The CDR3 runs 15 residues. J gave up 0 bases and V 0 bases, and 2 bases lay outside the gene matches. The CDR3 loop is CASSLAGGANYGYTF. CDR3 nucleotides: TGTGCCAGCAGCTTGGCAGGGGGAGCTAACTATGGCTACACCTTC.

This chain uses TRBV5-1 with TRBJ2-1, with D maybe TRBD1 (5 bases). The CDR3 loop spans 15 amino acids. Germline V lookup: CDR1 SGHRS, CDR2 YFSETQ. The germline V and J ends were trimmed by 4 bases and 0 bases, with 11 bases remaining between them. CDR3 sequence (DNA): TGCGCCAGCAGCCCCACAGGCTTCTCCTACAATGAGCAGTTCTTC. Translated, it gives CASSPTGFSYNEQFF. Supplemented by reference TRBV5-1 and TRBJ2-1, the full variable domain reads KAGVTQTPRYLIKTRGQQVTLSCSPISGHRSVSWYQQTPGQGLQFLFEYFSETQRNKGNFPGRFSGRQFSNSRSEMNVSTLELGDSALYLCASSPTGFSYNEQFFGPGTRLTVL.

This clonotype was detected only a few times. The CDR3 here is CASSRRSSWEQYF. The CDR3 DNA reads TGTGCCAGCAGCCGCAGGTCCTCTTGGGAGCAGTACTTC. This rearrangement joins TRBV28 to TRBJ2-7; D gene unclear. V gave up 6 bases and J gave up 7 bases, with 16 bases separating them. CDR3 size: 13 residues. CDR1 and CDR2 from the germline V gene are MDHEN and SYDVKM.

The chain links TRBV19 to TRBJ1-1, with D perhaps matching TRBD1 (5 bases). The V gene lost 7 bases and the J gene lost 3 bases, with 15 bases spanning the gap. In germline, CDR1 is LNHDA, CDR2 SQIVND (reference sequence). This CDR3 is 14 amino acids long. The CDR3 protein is CASKRQGGDTEAFF. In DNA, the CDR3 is TGTGCCAGTAAAAGGCAGGGAGGGGACACTGAAGCTTTCTTT.

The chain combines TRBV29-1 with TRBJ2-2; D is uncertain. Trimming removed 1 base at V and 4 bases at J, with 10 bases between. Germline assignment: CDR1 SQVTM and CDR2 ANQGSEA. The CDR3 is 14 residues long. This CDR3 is CSVEAGVGTGELFF. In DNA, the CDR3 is TGCAGCGTTGAAGCCGGAGTGGGCACCGGGGAGCTGTTTTTT.

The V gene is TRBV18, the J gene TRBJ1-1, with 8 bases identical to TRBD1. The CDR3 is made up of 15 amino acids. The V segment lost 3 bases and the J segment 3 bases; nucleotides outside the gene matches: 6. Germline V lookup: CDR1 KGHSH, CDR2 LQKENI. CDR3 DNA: TGTGCCAGCTCACCGACTGACAGGGGTGACACTGAAGCTTTCTTT. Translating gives CASSPTDRGDTEAFF.

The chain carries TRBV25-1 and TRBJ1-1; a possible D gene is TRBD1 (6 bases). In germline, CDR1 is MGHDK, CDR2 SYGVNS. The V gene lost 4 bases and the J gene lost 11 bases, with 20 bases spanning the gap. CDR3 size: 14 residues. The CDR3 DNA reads TGTGCCAGCAGTGTAACAGGGATTGCGGGTTTGGCTTTCTTT. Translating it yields CASSVTGIAGLAFF.

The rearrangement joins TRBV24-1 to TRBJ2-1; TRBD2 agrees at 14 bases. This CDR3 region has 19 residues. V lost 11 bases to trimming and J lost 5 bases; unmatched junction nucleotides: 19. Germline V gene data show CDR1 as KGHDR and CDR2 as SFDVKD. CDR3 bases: TGTGCCAGCCAAGTCCCCCCGGGACTAGCGGGAGCGGTGGACAATGAGCAGTTCTTC. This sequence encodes CASQVPPGLAGAVDNEQFF.